This is a list of T cell receptor beta chains from one sample in a study of shared T cell receptors in the human thymus. Sequencing used immunoSEQ multiplex PCR; TCRdb keeps in-frame clones, though not all of them. The table shows 500,000 to 850,000 clones, with about 90% occurring only once. The data also belong to a second study, concerning human thymus T cells.

The sample consisted of thymocytes. All receptors derive from a boy in the first two years of life with a congenital heart defect. Both conserved end residues are part of each CDR3. The D gene is left open where the match is weak. Some rows mark clone size as missing; the rest say once, few, many or name a class of expanded clone.

abundance | d_gene | j_gene | v_gene | CDR3nt | CDR3aa
once | TRBD1 | TRBJ2-3 | TRBV12-5 | TGTGCTAGTGGTTTGGCCCCGGGACAGGGAACCCCCTACACAGATACGCAGTATTTT | CASGLAPGQGTPYTDTQYF
once | - | TRBJ2-1 | TRBV10-3 | TGTGCCATCAGCAGTGAGGGTAGGGCTTACAATGAGCAGTTCTTC | CAISSEGRAYNEQFF
- | - | TRBJ2-3 | TRBV5-1 | TGCGCCAGCAGCTCACTAGCAGACGACACAGATACGCAGTATTTT | CASSSLADDTDTQYF
few | TRBD1 | TRBJ2-2 | TRBV5-8 | TGTGCCAGCAGCTTGGCTCAGGGGGCTCCGCACGGGGAGCTGTTTTTT | CASSLAQGAPHGELFF
- | TRBD2 | TRBJ2-7 | TRBV14 | TGTGCCAGCAGACCTAGCGGAGATTACGAGCAGTACTTC | CASRPSGDYEQYF
few | - | TRBJ2-7 | TRBV14 | TGTGCCAGCAGCCAAGATAAACAGCCCTACGAGCAGTACTTC | CASSQDKQPYEQYF
- | - | TRBJ1-1 | TRBV4-3 | TGCGCCAGCAGCCTCCTCTCGAACACTGAAGCTTTCTTT | CASSLLSNTEAFF
once | - | TRBJ2-1 | TRBV7-8 | TGTGCCAGCAGCTTATCGGACAGGAGGGGGAGGAATGAGCAGTTCTTC | CASSLSDRRGRNEQFF
- | - | TRBJ1-5 | TRBV28 | TGTGCCAGCAGCTCCCTTTTCGGGGATCAGCCCCAGCATTTT | CASSSLFGDQPQHF
few | TRBD1 | TRBJ1-3 | TRBV6-1 | TGTGCCAGCAGTGAAGGGACAGGAACAGTGGGTGGAAACACCATATATTTT | CASSEGTGTVGGNTIYF
- | TRBD2 | TRBJ2-1 | TRBV13 | TGTGCCAGCAGCAGGAGGACTAGCGAGATCGATGAGCAGTTCTTC | CASSRRTSEIDEQFF
- | TRBD1 | TRBJ2-7 | TRBV28 | TGTGCCAGCAGATCCGGGACAGACGGCTACGAGCAGTACTTC | CASRSGTDGYEQYF
- | - | TRBJ1-1 | TRBV27 | TGTGCCAGCAGCTCCAGTTTAGGGGAGCGGGAGGGACCCACTGAAGCTTTCTTT | CASSSSLGEREGPTEAFF
- | TRBD2 | TRBJ2-3 | TRBV7-9 | TGTGCCAGCAGCGCCCCCGTTCCGACTAGCGGGACGACGCAGTATTTT | CASSAPVPTSGTTQYF
- | TRBD1 | TRBJ1-2 | TRBV10-3 | TGTGCCACCTTTGGCCTCACGGACAGGTGGGGGTTGGGCTACACCTTC | CATFGLTDRWGLGYTF
- | - | TRBJ1-2 | TRBV30 | TGTGCCTGGAAGGGGGGGGGTACAGGGATAGATGGCTACACCTTC | CAWKGGGTGIDGYTF
- | - | TRBJ1-2 | TRBV4-3 | TGCGCCAGCAGCCAAGGTCGTACCCATAGGGGAGGTAACTATGGCTACACCTTC | CASSQGRTHRGGNYGYTF
once | TRBD1 | TRBJ2-7 | TRBV6-1 | TGTGCCAGCAGCGAAAAAGTCGGACAGGACCTCTCCTACGAGCAGTACTTC | CASSEKVGQDLSYEQYF
- | TRBD1 | TRBJ2-5 | TRBV5-6 | TGTGCCAGCAGCACGGGACAGGGCAAAGAGACCCAGTACTTC | CASSTGQGKETQYF
- | TRBD1 | TRBJ2-7 | TRBV4-3 | TGCGCCAGCAGCCAAGATTTTCTGGACAGGGGGCTCTACGAGCAGTACTTC | CASSQDFLDRGLYEQYF
- | - | TRBJ2-3 | TRBV19 | TGTGCCAGTAGTATAGCGCTAGGGGCAGATACGCAGTATTTT | CASSIALGADTQYF
- | - | TRBJ2-7 | TRBV27 | TGTGCCAGCAGACCCTCATCGAGTACTTACGAGCAGTACTTC | CASRPSSSTYEQYF
- | TRBD2 | TRBJ2-1 | TRBV4-1 | TGCGCCAGCAGCCAACCCGGACTAGCGGGGGTAGGGCGAGGTGAGCAGTTCTTC | CASSQPGLAGVGRGEQFF
few | TRBD2 | TRBJ2-6 | TRBV7-2 | TGTGCCAGCAGCCAAACACTAGCGGGAAAGGTCGATGGGGCCAACGTCCTGACTTTC | CASSQTLAGKVDGANVLTF
- | TRBD1 | TRBJ1-1 | TRBV10-3 | TGTGCCATCAGTGAGTTACAGGGGGGGAGGAACACTGAAGCTTTCTTT | CAISELQGGRNTEAFF
- | TRBD1 | TRBJ2-2 | TRBV4-3 | TGCGCCAGCAGCCAAGAGACAGGGACCGGGGAGCTGTTTTTT | CASSQETGTGELFF
- | TRBD2 | TRBJ2-7 | TRBV5-1 | TGCGCCAGCAGCTTCGGCTTTGGGCGGGAGGGCCTCCCCTACGAGCAGTACTTC | CASSFGFGREGLPYEQYF
- | TRBD1 | TRBJ1-2 | TRBV15 | TGTGCCACCCGTGGGTTGTGGGGAGACAGGGTTGGGGGCTACACCTTC | CATRGLWGDRVGGYTF
- | TRBD2 | TRBJ2-3 | TRBV9 | TGTGCCAGCAGCGTAGGACACCAGCGGGGGCCCCTCTCCAGCACAGATACGCAGTATTTT | CASSVGHQRGPLSSTDTQYF
- | TRBD1 | TRBJ1-2 | TRBV27 | TGTGCCAGCAGTTCACCTGGACAGGGCCGCAACTATGGCTACACCTTC | CASSSPGQGRNYGYTF
- | TRBD2 | TRBJ2-3 | TRBV4-2 | TGTGCCAGCAGCCATGAGAGGCTAGCGGCGGACACAGATACGCAGTATTTT | CASSHERLAADTDTQYF
- | - | TRBJ1-2 | TRBV5-5 | TGTGCCAGCAGCCCTCAGCGGGGTAACTATGGCTACACCTTC | CASSPQRGNYGYTF
- | TRBD2 | TRBJ2-7 | TRBV28 | TGTGCCAGCAGTTTTCGGCTAGCGGGCTACGAGCAGTACTTC | CASSFRLAGYEQYF
once | - | TRBJ1-3 | TRBV6-1 | TGTGCCAGCAGTGAGAGGGGGTCTGGAAACACCATATATTTT | CASSERGSGNTIYF
- | - | TRBJ2-6 | TRBV28 | TGTGCCAGCAGACACAGGGATACTGGGGCCAACGTCCTGACTTTC | CASRHRDTGANVLTF
- | - | TRBJ1-2 | TRBV7-9 | TGTGCCAGCAGCTTAGCGAGGAGAAGTAGGCAGGGCCATGGCTACACCTTC | CASSLARRSRQGHGYTF
- | - | TRBJ2-1 | TRBV4-1 | TGCGCCAGCAAAGTTCCGGCGGAAAGCTCCTACAATGAGCAGTTCTTC | CASKVPAESSYNEQFF
- | TRBD1 | TRBJ1-5 | TRBV28 | TGTGCCAGCAGTTACTTGCCGGGACAGGGGAATTTAGCAAATCAGCCCCAGCATTTT | CASSYLPGQGNLANQPQHF
- | - | TRBJ1-1 | TRBV5-8 | TGTGCCAGCAGCTTGAGGGTGATGGGGAGGAACACTGAAGCTTTCTTT | CASSLRVMGRNTEAFF
once | - | TRBJ1-1 | TRBV2 | TGTGCCACCGGGATTTTGAACACTGAAGCTTTCTTT | CATGILNTEAFF
- | - | TRBJ1-2 | TRBV28 | TGTGCCAGCAGTTTTGGGGGACATAGGGATGGCTACACCTTC | CASSFGGHRDGYTF
- | TRBD1 | TRBJ1-6 | TRBV5-4 | TGTGCCAGCAGTATGGGACAGGTGGATTCACCCCTCCACTTT | CASSMGQVDSPLHF
- | TRBD2 | TRBJ2-5 | TRBV2 | TGTGCCAGCAGTGAAGTTAGTGAGCGGGGGGGCCGAGAGACCCAGTACTTC | CASSEVSERGGRETQYF
- | - | TRBJ1-1 | TRBV5-1 | TGCGCCAGCAGCTCCTGTGAGGAGCCGAACACTGAAGCTTTCTTT | CASSSCEEPNTEAFF
once | TRBD1 | TRBJ2-1 | TRBV18 | TGTGCCAGCTCATTTTGGACAGGGGGCGCCGTGAATGAGCAGTTCTTC | CASSFWTGGAVNEQFF
- | - | TRBJ1-1 | TRBV6-1 | TGTGCCAGCAGCGGACACTCGAACACTGAAGCTTTCTTT | CASSGHSNTEAFF
- | TRBD2 | TRBJ2-2 | TRBV5-1 | TGCGCCAGCAGCTTGCCGGGACTAGCGGGAGCTGACGGGGAGCTGTTTTTT | CASSLPGLAGADGELFF
- | - | TRBJ1-2 | TRBV7-9 | TGTGCCAGCAGCTTAGGGCTCGGGGACTATGGCTACACCTTC | CASSLGLGDYGYTF